This is a list of T cell receptor beta chains from one sample in a study of post-analysis software for immune sequencing data. TCRdb analysed the PCR reads with MiXCR anew, one entry per CDR3 protein. The sample yields under 900,000 distinct CDR3 sequences, 53% seen once. The sequenced sample was blood. The receptors come from a girl aged 10 to 17 with multiple sclerosis. Both conserved end residues are trimmed from each CDR3. Fields, in order: CDR3 protein, J gene, V gene.

CDR3 protein: ASSQAGGDDTQY
J gene: TRBJ2-3
V gene: TRBV4-2

CDR3 protein: SVDRGVRTDTQY
J gene: TRBJ2-3
V gene: TRBV29-1

CDR3 protein: ASSFDGYNSPLH
J gene: TRBJ1-6
V gene: TRBV7-2

CDR3 protein: ASSKGGIGEQY
J gene: -
V gene: TRBV6-5

CDR3 protein: ASSLVWGSDFVAPFGTGELF
J gene: TRBJ2-2
V gene: TRBV12-3/TRBV12-4

CDR3 protein: ASSQAQGAGYNEQF
J gene: TRBJ2-1
V gene: TRBV4-2

CDR3 protein: SVDGTTETQY
J gene: TRBJ2-5
V gene: TRBV29-1

CDR3 protein: ASPPTSGQETQY
J gene: TRBJ2-5
V gene: TRBV14

CDR3 protein: SARDSAEGYNEQF
J gene: TRBJ2-1
V gene: TRBV20-1

CDR3 protein: AISENDIQY
J gene: -
V gene: TRBV10-3

CDR3 protein: ASRTGHYEQY
J gene: TRBJ2-7
V gene: TRBV6-6

CDR3 protein: ASSGMGQGRADTQY
J gene: TRBJ2-3
V gene: TRBV5-1

CDR3 protein: ASSAGANVLT
J gene: TRBJ2-6
V gene: TRBV12-3/TRBV12-4

CDR3 protein: AISEGLGPTGEQY
J gene: TRBJ2-7
V gene: TRBV10-3

CDR3 protein: ASSSPGTTTDTQY
J gene: TRBJ2-3
V gene: TRBV5-1

CDR3 protein: SARLLAGGGETQY
J gene: TRBJ2-5
V gene: TRBV20-1

CDR3 protein: ASSPRRGEEYEQY
J gene: -
V gene: TRBV7-8

CDR3 protein: ASSPGRYTDTQY
J gene: TRBJ2-3
V gene: TRBV6-2/TRBV6-3

CDR3 protein: ASSTAGGYGYT
J gene: TRBJ1-2
V gene: TRBV27

CDR3 protein: SVGEGGRYEQY
J gene: TRBJ2-7
V gene: TRBV29-1

CDR3 protein: SAREGQGDRETQY
J gene: TRBJ2-5
V gene: TRBV20-1

CDR3 protein: ASSSPGQIYEQY
J gene: TRBJ2-7
V gene: TRBV7-9

CDR3 protein: ASSPRDRGRGTQY
J gene: TRBJ2-3
V gene: TRBV12-3/TRBV12-4

CDR3 protein: ASSYPTHYEQY
J gene: TRBJ2-7
V gene: TRBV6-6

CDR3 protein: AISEAGGLQETQY
J gene: TRBJ2-5
V gene: TRBV10-3

CDR3 protein: ASSPPPPAASQETQY
J gene: TRBJ2-5
V gene: TRBV6-1

CDR3 protein: ASSPQGSAISGANVLT
J gene: TRBJ2-6
V gene: TRBV4-1

CDR3 protein: ASSSTTYRGETQY
J gene: TRBJ2-5
V gene: TRBV5-1

CDR3 protein: ASSQDVGQTDYNEQF
J gene: TRBJ2-1
V gene: TRBV4-1

CDR3 protein: AIGTGEKLF
J gene: TRBJ1-4
V gene: TRBV10-3

CDR3 protein: ASSLVGPRCQGQPQH
J gene: TRBJ1-5
V gene: TRBV11-3

CDR3 protein: ASSESTVGGVYNEQF
J gene: TRBJ2-1
V gene: TRBV12-3/TRBV12-4

CDR3 protein: ASSPEDNSYEQY
J gene: TRBJ2-7
V gene: TRBV6-2/TRBV6-3

CDR3 protein: ASSFGGVPLDTQY
J gene: TRBJ2-3
V gene: TRBV7-3

CDR3 protein: TAGEVGETQY
J gene: TRBJ2-5
V gene: TRBV7-8

CDR3 protein: SVGEDSWYYGYT
J gene: TRBJ1-2
V gene: TRBV29-1

CDR3 protein: ASSSVGTTAIQY
J gene: TRBJ2-4
V gene: TRBV5-1